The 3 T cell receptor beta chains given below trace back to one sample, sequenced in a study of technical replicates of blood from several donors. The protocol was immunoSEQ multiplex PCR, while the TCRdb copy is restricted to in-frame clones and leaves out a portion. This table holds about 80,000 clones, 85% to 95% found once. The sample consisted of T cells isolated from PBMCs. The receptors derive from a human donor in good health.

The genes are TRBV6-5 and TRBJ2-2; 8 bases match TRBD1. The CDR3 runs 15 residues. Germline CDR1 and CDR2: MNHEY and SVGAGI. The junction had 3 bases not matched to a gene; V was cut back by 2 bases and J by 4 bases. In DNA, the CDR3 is TGTGCCAGCAGTTACCAGGGGGCGGGCACCGGGGAGCTGTTTTTT. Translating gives CASSYQGAGTGELFF.

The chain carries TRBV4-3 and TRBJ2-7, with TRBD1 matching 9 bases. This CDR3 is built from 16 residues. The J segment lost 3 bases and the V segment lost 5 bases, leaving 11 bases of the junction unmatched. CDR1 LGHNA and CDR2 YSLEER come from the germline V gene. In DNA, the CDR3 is TGCGCCAGCAGCTATCTTCGCGGGACAGGGCTCTACGAGCAGTACTTC. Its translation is CASSYLRGTGLYEQYF.

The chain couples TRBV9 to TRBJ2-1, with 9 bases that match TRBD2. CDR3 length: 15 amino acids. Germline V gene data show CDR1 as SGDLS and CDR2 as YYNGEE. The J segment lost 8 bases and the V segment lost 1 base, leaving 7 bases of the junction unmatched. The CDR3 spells CASSVMAGGVHEQFF. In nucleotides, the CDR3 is TGTGCCAGCAGCGTAATGGCGGGAGGGGTCCATGAGCAGTTCTTC. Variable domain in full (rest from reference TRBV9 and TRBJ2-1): DSGVTQTPKHLITATGQRVTLRCSPRSGDLSVYWYQQSLDQGLQFLIQYYNGEERAKGNILERFSAQQFPDLHSELNLSSLELGDSALYFCASSVMAGGVHEQFFGPGTRLTVL.